A single sample is the source of the 5 T cell receptor beta chains below, sequenced in a study of T-cell memory formation after mild COVID-19. Each CDR3 protein gets one entry after TCRdb re-called the 5' RACE reads with MiXCR. This sample has hundreds of thousands of distinct CDR3 sequences, with 13% to 15% found just once. Sequencing input: PBMCs or a T cell subset sorted from them (not recorded which). The receptors originated from a man between 18 and 29 years old who had mild COVID-19 (a few samples of this study predate the infection). Cell type and time point are not known.

J is TRBJ2-2 and V is TRBV5-1, with 9 positions matching TRBD2. The J segment lost 4 bases and the V segment lost 4 bases, leaving 8 bases of the junction unmatched. Germline V CDR1 and CDR2: SGHRS, YFSETQ. The CDR3 loop spans 16 amino acids. This CDR3 is CASSRGLAQGTGELFF. CDR3 sequence (DNA): TGCGCCAGCAGCCGGGGACTAGCCCAGGGCACCGGGGAGCTGTTTTTT.

This clonotype appeared a few times. V is TRBV28 and J is TRBJ1-5; 7 nucleotides match TRBD1. The germline CDR1 and CDR2 sequences are MDHEN and SYDVKM. This CDR3 has 15 amino acids. With V trimmed by 2 bases and J by 5 bases, 6 bases remained unmatched. CDR3 residues: CASSLRSRGDQPQHF. DNA for the CDR3: TGTGCCAGCAGTTTAAGGTCCAGGGGGGATCAGCCCCAGCATTTT.

This clonotype occurred a few times. This rearrangement joins TRBV20-1 to TRBJ2-3; 9 bases align to TRBD2. The CDR3 has 17 residues. V dropped 2 bases and J dropped 2; count of bases not matched to a gene: 11. CDR1 and CDR2 (germline): DFQATT, SNEGSKA (reference sequence). The CDR3 coding sequence is TGCAGTGCTAGAACCAACAGCGGGGGGCCAGACACAGATACGCAGTATTTT. Translation: CSARTNSGGPDTDTQYF.

This clonotype has more than one count but fewer than ten. The V gene is TRBV14, the J gene TRBJ2-2, with 8 positions matching TRBD1. Germline trimming cut 7 bases from V and 4 bases from J; bases unmatched to any gene: 5. Germline V lookup: CDR1 SGHDN, CDR2 FVKESK. This CDR3 is built from 14 residues. CDR3 sequence reads: CASKLQGVTGELFF. DNA of the CDR3: TGTGCCAGCAAACTACAGGGGGTCACCGGGGAGCTGTTTTTT.

This clonotype was seen at least ten times. CDR3 in amino acids: CATSDSDSGPHNEQFF. CDR3 DNA: TGTGCCACCAGTGACAGCGACAGCGGCCCCCACAATGAGCAGTTCTTC. The chain uses TRBV24-1 and TRBJ2-1, with D perhaps matching TRBD1 or TRBD2 (5 bases each). Trimming took 4 bases from V and 5 from J, leaving 17 bases between them. The CDR3 length is 16 residues. CDR1 KGHDR and CDR2 SFDVKD come from the germline V gene.